The 31 T cell receptor beta chains below were found in one sample sequenced in a study of T-cell reconstitution after alpha-beta-depleted transplantation in children. Preparation of the TCRbeta library was carried out with unique molecular identifiers. Each CDR3 protein is one row after TCRdb ran MiXCR on the PCR reads. Of more than 200,000 distinct CDR3 sequences in the sample, under 30% are singletons; the top ten hold 4% to 5.5%. The specimen was PBMCs, mostly from graft donor cells, collected 360 days after TCRalphabeta/CD19-depleted stem cell transplant. The receptors were gathered from a female patient younger than 10 who had a stem cell transplant for congenital amegakaryocytic thrombocytopenia, so the T cells may come from the graft donor.

This clonotype was seen a few times. This rearrangement joins TRBV2 to TRBJ2-2, with D possibly being TRBD1 or TRBD2 (6 bases each). The CDR3 is 15 residues long. The germline V and J ends were trimmed by 9 bases and 2 bases, with 16 bases remaining between them. CDR1 and CDR2 (germline): SNHLY, FYNNEI. Here the CDR3 DNA reads TGTGCCAGTCGGCCGCGGGACACTAACACCGGGGAGCTGTTTTTT. Residues: CASRPRDTNTGELFF.

This clonotype appeared a few times. The V gene is TRBV6-1, the J gene TRBJ1-5; the match to TRBD1 covers 8 bases. This CDR3 is built from 17 residues. CDR1 and CDR2 from the germline V gene are MNHNS and SASEGT. The V and J ends lost 7 bases and 0 bases, in that order; junction bases with no gene match: 11. The CDR3 reads CASTERGQDLSNQPQHF. The CDR3, as DNA: TGTGCCAGCACCGAGAGGGGACAGGACCTTAGCAATCAGCCCCAGCATTTT.

V and J are TRBV29-1 and TRBJ1-5; D uncertain. Trimming took 6 bases from V and 1 from J, leaving 7 bases between them. The germline gives CDR1 SQVTM, CDR2 ANQGSEA. The CDR3 contains 12 residues. As DNA, the CDR3 is TGCAGCGTGTCAGAGAGCAATCAGCCCCAGCATTTT. It encodes CSVSESNQPQHF.

The sample holds a few counts of this clonotype. This sequence joins TRBV7-2 and TRBJ2-1, with unresolved D. The CDR3 covers 13 residues. V shed 8 bases and J shed 0 bases, with 8 bases lying between them. The germline CDR1 and CDR2 sequences are SGHTA and FQGNSA. The CDR3, as DNA: TGTGCCAGCGGAAGGGTCTCCTACAATGAGCAGTTCTTC. It specifies CASGRVSYNEQFF.

The V gene is TRBV15, the J gene TRBJ1-6, with D hard to call. V lost 0 bases and J 7 bases, leaving 16 bases between the germline ends. Germline CDR1 is LNHNV and CDR2 is YYDKDF (reference sequence). This CDR3 region has 17 residues. In DNA, the CDR3 is TGTGCCACCAGCAGAGATCTCACCGGGCAGGTCAATTCACCCCTCCACTTT. This codes for CATSRDLTGQVNSPLHF.

This clonotype showed up just once. The chain recombines TRBV4-1 with TRBJ2-3; D call uncertain. The CDR3 is made up of 16 amino acids. V dropped 6 bases and J dropped 0 bases, with 16 bases sitting between them. CDR1 is MGHRA and CDR2 is YSYEKL in the germline V gene. The DNA for the CDR3 is TGCGCCAGCAGTCAATGGATACTATCTAGCACAGATACGCAGTATTTT. Protein product: CASSQWILSSTDTQYF.

This clonotype occurred a few times. The chain has TRBV29-1 and TRBJ2-2; D unresolved. In germline, CDR1 is SQVTM, CDR2 ANQGSEA. This CDR3 region has 12 residues. Trimming pared 4 bases from V and 5 bases from J, leaving 8 bases between. For the CDR3, the DNA is TGCAGCGTTGTAGGGAAAACCGGGGAGCTGTTTTTT. Its translation is CSVVGKTGELFF.

The chain uses TRBV5-1 and TRBJ2-7; D gene ambiguous. This CDR3 has 13 residues. CDR1 and CDR2 (germline): SGHRS, YFSETQ. V dropped 5 bases and J dropped 2 bases, with 11 bases sitting between them. CDR3 sequence reads: CASRWEYTYEQYF. The CDR3 DNA sequence: TGCGCCAGCAGATGGGAATATACCTACGAGCAGTACTTC.

The V call is TRBV6-2 or TRBV6-3, the J call TRBJ1-1; D remains ambiguous. V was trimmed by 5 bases and J by 4 bases, leaving 11 bases between them. This CDR3 has 13 residues. CDR1 is MNHEY and CDR2 is SVGEGT in the germline V gene. CDR3 nucleotides: TGTGCCAGCAGTCCCATCGCAACCACTGAAGCTTTCTTT. Translating gives CASSPIATTEAFF.

This clonotype was seen at least ten times. The V and J genes are TRBV29-1 and TRBJ1-1; maybe TRBD1 (6 bases). CDR1 and CDR2 from the germline V gene are SQVTM and ANQGSEA. The CDR3 contains 14 residues. Between the trimmed V and J ends, which lost 1 base and 9 bases, there was a span of 18 bases. The CDR3 sequence: CSVEGVPGEKKAFF. The CDR3, as DNA: TGCAGCGTTGAAGGGGTGCCAGGGGAAAAGAAAGCTTTCTTT.

This clonotype came up a few times. V gene TRBV12-3 or TRBV12-4 combines with J gene TRBJ1-2; no firm D call. The CDR3 runs 12 residues. The V and J ends lost 3 bases and 5 bases respectively, with 7 bases between them. DNA for the CDR3: TGTGCCAGCAGTTTGGCGGCTTATGGCTACACCTTC. Residues: CASSLAAYGYTF.

This clonotype has just a few counts. The rearrangement links TRBV20-1 to TRBJ2-7; D call uncertain. V shed 2 bases and J shed 3 bases, with 11 bases lying between them. This CDR3 spans 13 amino acids. From germline, CDR1 is DFQATT and CDR2 SNEGSKA (reference sequence). The CDR3, as DNA: TGCAGTGCTAGATTTACAAGAAGCTACGAGCAGTACTTC. As protein: CSARFTRSYEQYF.

This clonotype was seen more than once but under ten times. The chain employs TRBV11-2 and TRBJ2-7; no clear D. Trimming pared 1 base from V and 3 bases from J, leaving 10 bases between. The CDR3 consists of 14 residues. Looked up from germline, CDR1 is SGHAT and CDR2 is FQNNGV. CDR3 region: CASSLGSSVYEQYF. CDR3 nucleotides: TGTGCCAGCAGCTTAGGTTCCAGTGTCTACGAGCAGTACTTC.

This clonotype was seen once. The junction shows a germline mismatch at one end, possibly a read error. The gene calls are TRBV5-1 and TRBJ1-1; 9 bases fit TRBD1. The CDR3 is 13 amino acids. CDR1 and CDR2 from the germline V gene are SGHRS and YFSETQ. The CDR3 DNA is TGCGCCAGCATCTTGGAGGGACAGGGTAGAGGTTTCTTT. Translated, it gives CASILEGQGRGFF.

This clonotype was recorded once. CDR3 in DNA: TGTGCCAGCAGTGTCGCCGACAGGGCCAATAATCTCATGAACACTGAAGCTTTCTTT. Its translation is CASSVADRANNLMNTEAFF. This rearrangement joins TRBV7-7 to TRBJ1-1; 7 nucleotides match TRBD1. This CDR3 is built from 19 residues. The V gene's germline CDR1 is SSHAT and CDR2 FNYEAQ (reference sequence). Trimming removed 6 bases from V and 0 bases from J; junction bases left unmatched: 19.

The rearrangement uses TRBV20-1 and TRBJ2-2; TRBD2 agrees at 8 bases. V dropped 6 bases and J dropped 5; count of bases not matched to a gene: 8. Per germline, CDR1 DFQATT and CDR2 SNEGSKA (reference sequence). The CDR3 has 14 amino acids. CDR3 in amino acids: CSAIAGGATGELFF. The CDR3 DNA is TGCAGTGCCATCGCGGGGGGCGCGACCGGGGAGCTGTTTTTT.

This chain connects TRBV4-1 to TRBJ1-3; D is undetermined. Germline CDR1 MGHRA, CDR2 YSYEKL. V lost 0 bases and J 4 bases, leaving 10 bases between the germline ends. The CDR3 is 15 residues long. The DNA of the CDR3 is TGCGCCAGCAGCCAAGATCCCGGCCTGGGAAACACCATATATTTT. Its translation is CASSQDPGLGNTIYF.

This clonotype was recorded many times. V is TRBV28 and J is TRBJ2-1; 10 nucleotides align to TRBD2. Losses at the gene ends were 5 bases for V and 14 bases for J; bases not matched to a gene: 15. The germline CDR1 and CDR2 sequences are MDHEN and SYDVKM. The CDR3 extends over 15 amino acids. The CDR3 region has the DNA TGTGCCAGCAGTCGTATCCGGACTAGCGGAGAGAGGAAGTTCTTC. It specifies CASSRIRTSGERKFF.

This clonotype was counted only a few times. The rearrangement uses TRBV4-3 and TRBJ2-1, with 10 bases identical to TRBD2. V was clipped by 4 bases and J by 7 bases; unmatched bases: 7. Germline assignment: CDR1 LGHNA and CDR2 YSLEER. This CDR3 contains 15 residues. CDR3 sequence: CASSPWLAGENEQFF. The DNA of the CDR3 is TGCGCCAGCAGCCCTTGGCTAGCGGGAGAGAATGAGCAGTTCTTC.

Here the CDR3 reads CASSPPGPRNIQYF. Written as DNA, the CDR3 is TGTGCCAGCTCACCACCGGGGCCCAGAAACATTCAGTACTTC. This chain uses TRBV18 with TRBJ2-4, with D perhaps matching TRBD1 (5 bases). This CDR3 region has 14 residues. V was cut by 0 bases and J by 6 bases, with 9 bases left in between. CDR1 KGHSH and CDR2 LQKENI come from the germline V gene.

In this sample, this clonotype turned up a few times. The chain carries TRBV4-3 and TRBJ2-3; D assignment may be TRBD1 or TRBD2 (5 bases each). Between the trimmed V and J ends, which lost 0 bases and 4 bases, there was a span of 8 bases. There are 14 residues in the CDR3. Germline lookup yields CDR1 LGHNA and CDR2 YSLEER. In DNA, the CDR3 is TGCGCCAGCAGCCAAGAAACGGGACCAGATACGCAGTATTTT. Its protein is CASSQETGPDTQYF.

The V and J genes are TRBV20-1 and TRBJ2-7; a possible D gene is TRBD2 (5 bases). This CDR3 spans 12 amino acids. Trimming left V 1 base short and J 7 bases short, with 11 bases between. In germline, CDR1 is DFQATT, CDR2 SNEGSKA (reference sequence). CDR3 DNA sequence: TGCAGTGCTAGAGGACTCCCGGGGGAGCAGTACTTC. Translated: CSARGLPGEQYF.

The CDR3 is CASSFRDATQDTQYF. The CDR3 coding sequence is TGCGCCAGCAGCTTCCGGGACGCCACGCAAGATACGCAGTATTTT. V usage is TRBV5-1 and J usage is TRBJ2-3; D tentatively fits TRBD1 or TRBD2 (5 bases each). The V and J ends lost 2 bases and 5 bases respectively, with 15 bases between them. Germline CDR1 SGHRS, CDR2 YFSETQ. The CDR3 has 15 residues.

The chain couples TRBV12-3 or TRBV12-4 to TRBJ2-5; TRBD1 might be the D (6 bases). The V end lost 0 bases, the J end lost 5 bases, and 13 bases lay between the germline ends. The CDR3 runs to 15 residues. The CDR3 here is CASSLAKTGWETQYF. CDR3 DNA: TGTGCCAGCAGTTTAGCGAAAACAGGGTGGGAGACCCAGTACTTC.

A few counts support this clonotype. This chain joins TRBV9 and TRBJ2-1, with 7 nucleotides matching TRBD1. The V gene's germline CDR1 is SGDLS and CDR2 YYNGEE. The trim removed 3 bases at V and 5 bases at J, leaving 11 bases unmatched. This CDR3 has 16 residues. CDR3 protein: CASSDGGQDLNNEQFF. The CDR3 nucleotides are TGTGCCAGCAGCGACGGAGGACAGGACCTTAACAATGAGCAGTTCTTC.

This clonotype was recorded a few times. The rearrangement joins TRBV4-3 to TRBJ1-2, with D maybe TRBD1 (6 bases). V was clipped by 0 bases and J by 1 base, with 15 bases between them. CDR3 length: 17 residues. Germline V lookup: CDR1 LGHNA, CDR2 YSLEER. CDR3 DNA: TGCGCCAGCAGCCAAGATCGCGTAGGGGGTAGTAACTATGGCTACACCTTC. This codes for CASSQDRVGGSNYGYTF.

This chain joins TRBV27 and TRBJ1-1; 7 bases agree with TRBD1. Germline assignment: CDR1 MNHEY and CDR2 SMNVEV (reference sequence). V shed 5 bases and J 8 bases; nucleotides not matched to a gene: 8. The CDR3 has 13 amino acids. The CDR3 here is CASSDGTVGEAFF. Written as DNA, the CDR3 is TGTGCCAGCAGTGACGGGACAGTAGGAGAAGCTTTCTTT.

This clonotype has just a few counts. V is TRBV4-1 and J is TRBJ2-2; D gene ambiguous. Germline V gene data show CDR1 as MGHRA and CDR2 as YSYEKL. The ends were cut back, 2 bases at V and 6 bases at J, with 16 bases in the middle. The CDR3 loop spans 16 amino acids. The CDR3, as DNA: TGCGCCAGCAGCCAACTTGACTTATTCCAATCCGGGGAGCTGTTTTTT. Translating gives CASSQLDLFQSGELFF.

The V and J genes are TRBV5-1 and TRBJ1-1; 8 nucleotides match TRBD1. Germline V gene lookup returns CDR1 SGHRS and CDR2 YFSETQ. The ends lost 0 bases at V and 1 base at J; junction bases unmatched: 5. The CDR3 covers 16 residues. CDR3 nucleotide sequence: TGCGCCAGCAGCTTGGGGACAGGGTCCGCGAACACTGAAGCTTTCTTT. Residues: CASSLGTGSANTEAFF.

V is TRBV7-2 and J is TRBJ2-7; no clear D gene. CDR1 is SGHTA, CDR2 FQGNSA, per germline. The CDR3 covers 15 residues. Trimming took 1 base from V and 0 from J, leaving 10 bases between them. CDR3 DNA: TGTGCCAGCAGCTTAGGTCCACTGAGCTCCTACGAGCAGTACTTC. It encodes CASSLGPLSSYEQYF.

The chain links TRBV29-1 to TRBJ2-5; D unclear. The CDR3 contains 8 residues. Germline V gives CDR1 SQVTM, CDR2 ANQGSEA. V lost 1 base, J lost 9 bases, and 0 bases lay in between. The CDR3, as DNA: TGCAGCGTTGAAGCCCAGTACTTC. It encodes CSVEAQYF.